Sequencing of this T cell receptor beta chain was carried out in a study of memory CD4+ T cells and cytomegalovirus serostatus. Overall study findings and caveats: A US-trained random forest predicted CMV serostatus with median AUC 0.91. Each of approximately 70 CMV-associated TCRbeta sequences occurred in one to five individuals.

Points on this clone: Its antigen is currently unknown.

Some clones are missing from TCRdb's copy, which holds only in-frame ones; the method was immunoSEQ multiplex PCR. Of under 50,000 clones listed, 75% to 80% are singletons. Single viable CD3+CD4+CD8-CD45RO+ cells were sorted as the memory CD4+ T cells. The specimen sequenced was memory CD4+ T cells from blood. The receptor comes from an adult in good health and CMV-seronegative.

The CDR3 DNA reads TGTGCCAGCAGGGGGGACAGTCTTCGGACCGGGGAGCTGTTTTTT. Translating it yields CASRGDSLRTGELFF. This chain joins TRBV6-6 and TRBJ2-2, with TRBD1 matching over 7 bases. Unmatched junction bases numbered 9, after V lost 6 bases and J lost 5 bases. This CDR3 comprises 15 residues. Looked up from germline, CDR1 is MNHNY and CDR2 is SVGAGI (reference sequence).